These T cell receptor beta chains were read from a single sample in a study of CD8+CD57+ T cells in acquired aplastic anemia. TCRdb passed the reads through MiXCR, listing each CDR3 protein once. Among about half a million distinct CDR3 sequences listed, over 25% were seen once. Sequenced sample: sorted CD4+, CD8+, or CD8+CD57+ T cells (not recorded which) from PBMCs. The receptors shown here come from a human donor with aplastic anemia. The CDR3 runs from the conserved cysteine through the conserved F or W. The order of the fields is J gene, clone size, D gene, V gene, CDR3 DNA, CDR3 protein. D genes are given only for firm matches. Not all rows give a size; the values are once, few, many and, for expanded clones, a class.

TRBJ1-6 | - | TRBD1 | TRBV7-8 | TGTGCCAGCAGCCTCACGGGCCTCCAGGGGGTAAATTCACCCCTCCACTTT | CASSLTGLQGVNSPLHF
TRBJ1-1 | - | - | TRBV20-1 | TGCAGTGCTAGAGACCTGAGCCCAACTGAAGCTTTCTTT | CSARDLSPTEAFF
TRBJ2-3 | few | - | TRBV5-1 | TGCGCCAGCAGCTTGTGGCGATCTAGCACAGATACGCAGTATTTT | CASSLWRSSTDTQYF
TRBJ1-1 | many | TRBD1 | TRBV10-1 | TGCGCCAGCAGTGAGTCCCGGACAGGGGCCTACACTGAAGCTTTCTTT | CASSESRTGAYTEAFF
TRBJ1-6 | - | - | TRBV7-3 | TGTGCCAGCAGCTTAGCAGGGACTGATAACAATTCACCCCTCCACTTT | CASSLAGTDNNSPLHF
TRBJ1-5 | - | - | TRBV7-3 | TGTGCCAGCAGCCCCTCGGGACAGCCCCAGCATTTT | CASSPSGQPQHF
TRBJ1-2 | - | - | TRBV6-1 | TGTGCCAGCAGGGAAGGAGGGTATGGCTACACCTTC | CASREGGYGYTF
TRBJ2-3 | - | TRBD2 | TRBV7-3 | TGTGCCAGCAGCTTATTTCCCCGCGGGAGATCGCGAGATACGCAGTATTTT | CASSLFPRGRSRDTQYF
TRBJ2-7 | - | TRBD1 | TRBV19 | TGTGCCAGTCAAGCTTCCGGGACAGGGGGCTACGAGCAGTACTTC | CASQASGTGGYEQYF
TRBJ1-4 | - | TRBD1 | TRBV7-6 | TGTGCCAGCAGCTTGACTTCCGGGACAGGAGGCGGAAGAGAAAAACTGTTTTTT | CASSLTSGTGGGREKLFF
TRBJ1-3 | - | - | TRBV20-1 | TGCAGTGCTAGGACCCACGGAAACACCATATATTTT | CSARTHGNTIYF